The clone carrying this TCR beta chain occurred a few times. The antigen is undetermined. CDR3 length equals 16 residues. Germline CDR1 is MNHNS and CDR2 is SASEGT. The trim removed 6 bases at V and 2 bases at J, leaving 10 bases unmatched. The sample originates from a study of T cells in Graves' hyperthyroidism and ophthalmopathy. Points from the study as a whole: Blood also contained most expanded thyroid clonotypes above 0.001.

TCR beta CDR3 region amplification was performed from RNA transcripts. TCR CDR3 regions were first amplified by RT-PCR with HTBI primers. TCRdb passed the multiplex PCR reads through MiXCR, listing each CDR3 protein once. Among 450,000 to 600,000 distinct CDR3 sequences listed, nearly 20% were seen once. Sample: blood. The V call is TRBV6-1, the J call TRBJ2-3; 8 bases line up with TRBD1. The sequence derives from a man aged 40-49 years with Graves' ophthalmopathy. CDR3 bases: TGTGCCAGCAGCCACGCCCGGACAGGGCTCACAGATACGCAGTATTTT. Translated, it gives CASSHARTGLTDTQYF.